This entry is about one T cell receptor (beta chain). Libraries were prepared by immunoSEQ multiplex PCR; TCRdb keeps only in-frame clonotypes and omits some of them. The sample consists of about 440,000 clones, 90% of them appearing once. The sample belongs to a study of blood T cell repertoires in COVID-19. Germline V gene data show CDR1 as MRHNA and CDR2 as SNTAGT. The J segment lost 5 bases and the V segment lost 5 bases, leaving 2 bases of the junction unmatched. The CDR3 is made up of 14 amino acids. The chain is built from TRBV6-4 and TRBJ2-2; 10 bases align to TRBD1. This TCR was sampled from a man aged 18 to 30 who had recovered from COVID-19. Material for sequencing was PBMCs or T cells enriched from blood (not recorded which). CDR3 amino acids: CASSPGQGTGELFF. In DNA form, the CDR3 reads TGTGCCAGCAGTCCGGGACAGGGGACCGGGGAGCTGTTTTTT.